The 5 T cell receptor beta chains below come from one sample, sequenced in a study of cytomegalovirus exposure and HLA in healthy donors. Only in-frame clones appear in the TCRdb table, and some are missing; sequencing was by immunoSEQ multiplex PCR. Of 50,000 to 70,000 clones in the sample, roughly 95% were seen once. Material: PBMCs. The receptors here all came from a young woman in good health and CMV-seropositive.

The chain joins TRBV28 to TRBJ1-5; possible D gene TRBD1, 6 bases. The CDR3 totals 16 residues. CDR1 is MDHEN and CDR2 is SYDVKM in the germline V gene. V gave up 6 bases and J gave up 1 base, with 16 bases separating them. The CDR3 spells CASSPGQTKSNQPQHF. The CDR3 DNA is TGTGCCAGCAGCCCCGGACAGACTAAGAGCAATCAGCCCCAGCATTTT.

The chain has TRBV5-5 and TRBJ1-2, with D maybe TRBD1 (6 bases). Per germline, CDR1 SGHKS and CDR2 YYEKEE (reference sequence). This CDR3 is 14 amino acids long. The V end was cut by 4 bases, the J end by 6 bases, with 16 bases between. The CDR3 coding sequence is TGTGCCAGCAGCCGAGAACAGGGCGAGAATGGCTACACCTTC. This sequence encodes CASSREQGENGYTF.

The CDR3 loop reads CASSNPQGGNEAFF. The CDR3 coding sequence is TGTGCCAGCAGTAATCCCCAGGGAGGGAATGAAGCTTTCTTT. The chain employs TRBV6-5 and TRBJ1-1; TRBD1 might be the D (5 bases). Per germline, CDR1 MNHEY and CDR2 SVGAGI. V dropped 5 bases and J dropped 7 bases, with 17 bases sitting between them. This CDR3 has 14 residues.

This clone has a single count. The J gene is TRBJ1-1, the V gene TRBV11-3; the D gene is possibly TRBD1 (5 bases). CDR1 SGHNT and CDR2 YENEEA come from the germline V gene. The CDR3 is 15 residues long. V was pared by 0 bases and J by 1 base, with 9 bases between. The CDR3 coding sequence is TGTGCCAGCAGCTTAGACGCCAGGGAGAACACTGAAGCTTTCTTT. It is translated as CASSLDARENTEAFF.

This rearrangement joins TRBV5-1 to TRBJ2-3; possible D gene TRBD1, 6 bases. Trimming took off 2 bases at V and 6 bases at J, with 7 bases between the two ends. The CDR3 extends over 12 amino acids. CDR1 and CDR2 (germline): SGHRS, YFSETQ. This CDR3 is CASSFQGDTQYF. Here the CDR3 DNA reads TGCGCCAGCAGCTTTCAGGGGGATACGCAGTATTTT.